These 29 T cell receptor beta chains share one sample of origin, sequenced in a study of blood T cell repertoires in COVID-19. Using immunoSEQ multiplex PCR, the repertoire was profiled, and TCRdb retains in-frame clones only, with some absent. The data hold about 310,000 clones, with around 90% observed a single time. Sequenced: peripheral blood. Source of these receptors: a woman in her thirties or forties with COVID-19, enrolled during active disease.

This clone came up once. CDR3 DNA sequence: TGTGCCAGCAGCCCACAAGGAGTAACTTTGACCAACGTCCTGACTTTC. This sequence encodes CASSPQGVTLTNVLTF. This sequence joins TRBV7-3 and TRBJ2-6; D unclear. The ends were cut back, 5 bases at V and 8 bases at J, with 19 bases in the middle. This CDR3 has 16 residues. CDR1 and CDR2 (germline): SGHTA, FQGTGA. The whole variable domain, remainder taken from reference TRBV7-3 and TRBJ2-6, is GAGVSQTPSNKVTEKGKYVELRCDPISGHTALYWYRQSLGQGPEFLIYFQGTGAADDSGLPNDRFFAVRPEGSVSTLKIQRTERGDSAVYLCASSPQGVTLTNVLTFGAGSRLTVL.

V and J are TRBV7-2 and TRBJ2-7; TRBD1 matches 9 bases. V shed 5 bases, J shed 3 bases, and the junction held 8 bases outside the gene matches. Germline lookup yields CDR1 SGHTA and CDR2 FQGNSA. This CDR3 region has 15 residues. The CDR3 loop is CASSPRGQGDYEQYF. CDR3 DNA sequence: TGTGCCAGCAGCCCGAGGGGACAGGGAGACTACGAGCAGTACTTC.

The gene calls are TRBV6-6 and TRBJ1-1; the match to TRBD1 covers 7 bases. The J segment lost 1 base and the V segment lost 7 bases, leaving 9 bases of the junction unmatched. The V gene's germline CDR1 is MNHNY and CDR2 SVGAGI (reference sequence). CDR3 length equals 15 residues. The CDR3 DNA is TGTGCCAGCATCGACTTCGGGACAGCGAACACTGAAGCTTTCTTT. Translated: CASIDFGTANTEAFF.

J is TRBJ2-5 and V is TRBV7-6, with 8 bases identical to TRBD1. Trimming took 5 bases from V and 5 from J; bases not matched to a gene: 13. From germline, CDR1 is SGHVS and CDR2 FNYEAQ. CDR3 length: 16 residues. CDR3 sequence: CASSQTSGGAQETQYF. The CDR3 DNA is TGTGCCAGCAGCCAAACCTCAGGGGGCGCCCAGGAGACCCAGTACTTC.

This clone was counted once. CDR3 DNA sequence: TGTGCCAGCAGCTTTACAGGGGTTGTCTACGAGCAGTACTTC. Translated, it gives CASSFTGVVYEQYF. This chain uses TRBV5-6 with TRBJ2-7; 7 bases line up with TRBD1. This CDR3 is built from 14 residues. CDR1 and CDR2 from the germline V gene are SGHDT and YYEEEE. V lost 2 bases, J lost 3 bases, and 5 bases stayed unmatched.

The chain couples TRBV27 to TRBJ2-5; 10 bases match TRBD1. CDR3 length equals 16 residues. CDR1 MNHEY and CDR2 SMNVEV come from the germline V gene (reference sequence). V lost 6 bases and J lost 3; bases outside the gene matches: 10. The CDR3 coding sequence is TGTGCCAGCAGCGATATGGACAGGGGGAGTGAAGAGACCCAGTACTTC. Its translation: CASSDMDRGSEETQYF.

V usage is TRBV7-8 and J usage is TRBJ1-2; D is ambiguous. Trimming took 1 base from V and 8 from J, leaving 14 bases between them. The V gene's germline CDR1 is SGHVS and CDR2 FQNEAQ. CDR3 length: 14 residues. Written as DNA, the CDR3 is TGTGCCAGCAGCTTAGAAACGGCAGCTAGAGGCTACACCTTC. It specifies CASSLETAARGYTF.

This rearrangement joins TRBV7-8 to TRBJ2-6; no definite D call. V lost 3 bases to trimming and J lost 0 bases, with 15 bases between them. The CDR3 is 18 residues long. Germline V gene lookup returns CDR1 SGHVS and CDR2 FQNEAQ. The CDR3 loop reads CASSFMVVGSSGANVLTF. In DNA, the CDR3 is TGTGCCAGCAGCTTTATGGTAGTCGGGTCCTCTGGGGCCAACGTCCTGACTTTC.

CDR3 in DNA: TGTGCCAGCAGCTTAACGAGCGCCTCAAACTATGGCTACACCTTC. Protein product: CASSLTSASNYGYTF. The rearrangement uses TRBV7-3 and TRBJ1-2; D remains unclear. Germline V gives CDR1 SGHTA, CDR2 FQGTGA. V was cut by 0 bases and J by 2 bases, with 10 bases left in between. The length of the CDR3 is 15 residues.

As to this clone: Other DNA variants within this sample encode the same CDR3. V gene TRBV9 combines with J gene TRBJ2-3, with TRBD2 as a possible D gene (5 bases). From germline, CDR1 is SGDLS and CDR2 YYNGEE. The CDR3 is 14 residues long. With 0 bases removed from V and 2 bases from J, the gap between germline ends came to 7 bases. Here the CDR3 reads CASSVEGDTDTQYF. CDR3 sequence (DNA): TGTGCCAGCAGCGTAGAGGGAGACACAGATACGCAGTATTTT.

The chain couples TRBV30 to TRBJ1-5; 12 nucleotides agree with TRBD1. V shed 2 bases, J shed 2 bases, and the junction held 13 bases outside the gene matches. Germline CDR1 GTSNPN, CDR2 SVGIG (reference sequence). This CDR3 is 19 amino acids long. CDR3 region: CAWSIPGTGGRWGNQPQHF. DNA for the CDR3: TGTGCCTGGAGTATACCCGGGACAGGGGGCAGGTGGGGCAATCAGCCCCAGCATTTT.

This clone was counted only a few times. The V gene is TRBV28, the J gene TRBJ1-2, with D possibly being TRBD1 (5 bases). The germline V and J ends were trimmed by 6 bases and 8 bases, with 16 bases remaining between them. The germline V gene has CDR1 MDHEN and CDR2 SYDVKM. The CDR3 has 13 amino acids. The CDR3 DNA is TGTGCCAGCAGGCCAACCAGGGCGGGGGGCTACACCTTC. Amino acids: CASRPTRAGGYTF.

This chain uses TRBV5-6 with TRBJ1-4; D is unclear. In germline, CDR1 is SGHDT, CDR2 YYEEEE. The CDR3 has 15 amino acids. V lost 4 bases and J lost 3, with 13 bases in between. The CDR3 nucleotides are TGTGCCAGCAGCCCGTCGGGAAGTGCTAATGAAAAACTGTTTTTT. It encodes CASSPSGSANEKLFF.

The genes are TRBV29-1 and TRBJ2-7; D may be TRBD1 (6 bases). V was cut by 4 bases and J by 0 bases, with 10 bases left in between. Germline V gives CDR1 SQVTM, CDR2 ANQGSEA. This CDR3 contains 13 residues. The CDR3 reads CSVGRGFSYEQYF. In nucleotides, the CDR3 is TGCAGCGTTGGCAGGGGCTTCTCCTACGAGCAGTACTTC.

This clone has a single count. The V call is TRBV18, the J call TRBJ2-1; 7 nucleotides match TRBD1. This CDR3 has 17 amino acids. J gave up 6 bases and V 3 bases, and 14 bases lay outside the gene matches. Germline V gives CDR1 KGHSH, CDR2 LQKENI. The CDR3 here is CASSPISATQGVNEQFF. The DNA for the CDR3 is TGTGCCAGCTCACCCATTAGCGCGACTCAGGGGGTCAATGAGCAGTTCTTC.

This sequence joins TRBV7-9 and TRBJ1-6, with a tentative D call TRBD1 (5 bases). Per the germline V gene, CDR1 is SEHNR and CDR2 is FQNEAQ (reference sequence). V was shortened by 3 bases and J by 6 bases, with 9 bases between the two germline ends. This CDR3 spans 14 amino acids. The CDR3 spells CASSLTVRNSPLHF. The CDR3 DNA is TGTGCCAGCAGCTTGACAGTTCGTAATTCACCCCTCCACTTT.

A single count supports this clone. This sequence joins TRBV28 and TRBJ2-4; maybe TRBD2 (5 bases). Germline V CDR1 and CDR2: MDHEN, SYDVKM. V lost 2 bases to trimming and J lost 0 bases, with 17 bases between them. This CDR3 has 18 residues. The CDR3 sequence: CASSLGLRATIAKNIQYF. CDR3 coding DNA: TGTGCCAGCAGTTTAGGTTTGAGGGCCACGATAGCCAAAAACATTCAGTACTTC.

The chain has TRBV9 and TRBJ1-1, with 8 bases aligning to TRBD1. CDR3 length: 13 amino acids. Germline V lookup: CDR1 SGDLS, CDR2 YYNGEE. V was pared by 5 bases and J by 7 bases, with 7 bases of the junction left unmatched. CDR3 residues: CASSSSTGVEAFF. DNA of the CDR3: TGTGCCAGCAGTTCATCGACAGGGGTTGAAGCTTTCTTT.

The chain links TRBV11-3 to TRBJ2-7; the match to TRBD1 covers 10 bases. V lost 4 bases and J lost 4; bases outside the gene matches: 10. The CDR3 loop spans 16 amino acids. The germline gives CDR1 SGHNT, CDR2 YENEEA. The CDR3 protein is CASSSGQGKGFYEQYF. CDR3 DNA sequence: TGTGCCAGCAGCTCGGGACAGGGGAAGGGATTTTACGAGCAGTACTTC.

This clone came up once. The chain is built from TRBV23-1 and TRBJ1-2; TRBD1 matches at 7 bases. TRBV23-1 is labeled an ORF, and its function is uncertain. The junction had 18 bases not matched to a gene; V was cut back by 8 bases and J by 6 bases. The CDR3 consists of 16 residues. DNA of the CDR3: TGCGCCAGCGACCCAGGGGGTCGTCCCCCGCGAGATGGCTACACCTTC. It translates to CASDPGGRPPRDGYTF.

V is TRBV19 and J is TRBJ2-7; 8 bases line up with TRBD1. In germline, CDR1 is LNHDA, CDR2 SQIVND (reference sequence). The trim removed 3 bases at V and 3 bases at J, leaving 7 bases unmatched. The length of the CDR3 is 15 residues. The CDR3 is CASSIGQGWGYEQYF. The CDR3 nucleotides are TGTGCCAGTAGTATTGGACAGGGATGGGGCTACGAGCAGTACTTC.

The rearrangement links TRBV5-4 to TRBJ2-7; 10 bases map to TRBD1. J lost 2 bases, V lost 1 base, and 6 bases had no gene match. The CDR3 has 16 residues. Germline assignment: CDR1 SGHNT and CDR2 YYREEE (reference sequence). CDR3 residues: CASSLPTGGRPYEQYF. The CDR3 DNA sequence: TGTGCCAGCAGCTTGCCGACAGGGGGCCGACCCTACGAGCAGTACTTC.

CDR3 in DNA: TGTGCCGTCCGACAGGGGCAATTCAAACCCCTCCACTTT. Amino acids: CAVRQGQFKPLHF. The chain uses TRBV6-5 and TRBJ1-6; 8 nucleotides line up with TRBD1. The germline V gene encodes CDR1 MNHEY and CDR2 SVGAGI. V gave up 11 bases and J gave up 12 bases; unmatched junction bases: 12. This CDR3 is 13 amino acids long.

The DNA for the CDR3 is TGTGCCACCAGTGGTCTCGGGGAGGGATACTACGAGCAGTACTTC. As protein: CATSGLGEGYYEQYF. This sequence joins TRBV24-1 and TRBJ2-7; 7 nucleotides match TRBD2. The trim removed 5 bases at V and 3 bases at J, leaving 9 bases unmatched. Germline V gene sequence: CDR1 KGHDR, CDR2 SFDVKD. The CDR3 consists of 15 residues.

The chain uses TRBV11-3 and TRBJ2-1, with D tentatively TRBD2 (7 bases). The CDR3 is made up of 17 amino acids. CDR1 is SGHNT, CDR2 YENEEA, per germline. Trimming pared 0 bases from V and 6 bases from J, leaving 18 bases between. The CDR3 loop is CASSLDLGGRRINEQFF. The CDR3 region has the DNA TGTGCCAGCAGCTTAGATCTCGGGGGGCGGAGGATCAATGAGCAGTTCTTC.

This chain links TRBV6-5 with TRBJ2-1; D might be TRBD1 (5 bases). This CDR3 has 15 amino acids. In germline, CDR1 is MNHEY, CDR2 SVGAGI. With 5 bases removed from V and 2 bases from J, the gap between germline ends came to 13 bases. DNA of the CDR3: TGTGCCAGCAGTCCCTCCGTGGGGCCCTACAATGAGCAGTTCTTC. Its protein product is CASSPSVGPYNEQFF.

The chain couples TRBV19 to TRBJ1-5, with D perhaps matching TRBD1 (6 bases). CDR3 length: 15 residues. From germline, CDR1 is LNHDA and CDR2 SQIVND (reference sequence). Between the trimmed V and J ends, which lost 3 bases and 4 bases, there was a span of 13 bases. The CDR3 DNA reads TGTGCCAGTAGTATTCTTATACAGGGAAATCAGCCCCAGCATTTT. It yields the protein CASSILIQGNQPQHF.

The chain links TRBV15 to TRBJ1-1; D unresolved. The V and J ends lost 0 bases and 4 bases respectively, with 15 bases between them. The CDR3 is 16 amino acids. Germline V gene data show CDR1 as LNHNV and CDR2 as YYDKDF (reference sequence). The CDR3 nucleotides read TGTGCCACCAGCAGAGATCTGGCAGGTATCGGCACTGAAGCTTTCTTT. Translated, it gives CATSRDLAGIGTEAFF.

The genes are TRBV19 and TRBJ2-1, with TRBD1 identical over 9 bases. CDR1 is LNHDA and CDR2 is SQIVND in the germline V gene (reference sequence). V gave up 5 bases and J gave up 7 bases; unmatched junction bases: 6. There are 14 residues in the CDR3. CDR3 DNA sequence: TGTGCCAGTAGTCCGGGACAGGGAAAGAATGAGCAGTTCTTC. Translating gives CASSPGQGKNEQFF. The full variable domain, in which reference TRBV19 and TRBJ2-1 provide the parts outside the CDR3, is DGGITQSPKYLFRKEGQNVTLSCEQNLNHDAMYWYRQDPGQGLRLIYYSQIVNDFQKGDIAEGYSVSREKKESFPLTVTSAQKNPTAFYLCASSPGQGKNEQFFGPGTRLTVL.